These 20 T cell receptor beta chains were sequenced from one sample in a study of T cells in Graves' hyperthyroidism and ophthalmopathy. What was amplified from RNA transcripts were TCR beta CDR3 regions. Researchers ran a first-round RT-PCR on the TCR CDR3 using the HTBI primer set. TCRdb processed the multiplex PCR reads anew with MiXCR; each CDR3 protein has one entry. The repertoire has approximately 700,000 distinct CDR3 sequences, nearly 45% of them found once; the top ten carry less than 9%. The sequenced sample was peripheral blood or thyroid tissue (not recorded which). The receptor source for this set is an adult man with Graves' disease, either hyperthyroidism or ophthalmopathy (not recorded which).

V and J are TRBV14 and TRBJ1-2, with D uncertain. Per germline, CDR1 SGHDN and CDR2 FVKESK. Trimming shortened V by 4 bases and J by 6 bases, and 18 bases separated the two germline ends. This CDR3 is built from 15 residues. In DNA, the CDR3 is TGTGCCAGCAGCCCTACCGGAACATTCGAACATGGCTACACCTTC. Its translation: CASSPTGTFEHGYTF.

The table lists this clonotype with many counts. The V and J genes are TRBV25-1 and TRBJ2-5; tentative D call: TRBD2 (6 bases). CDR1 and CDR2 (germline): MGHDK, SYGVNS. The CDR3 has 15 residues. Trimming took off 8 bases at V and 0 bases at J, with 16 bases between the two ends. The CDR3 spells CASSRGRTYQETQYF. CDR3 nucleotides: TGTGCCAGCTCGCGGGGACGGACGTACCAAGAGACCCAGTACTTC.

This clonotype was observed a handful of times. The V and J genes are TRBV11-2 and TRBJ1-4, with 7 nucleotides matching TRBD1. Germline V gives CDR1 SGHAT, CDR2 FQNNGV. The CDR3 is 13 residues long. J gave up 8 bases and V 7 bases, and 7 bases lay outside the gene matches. For the CDR3, the DNA is TGTGCCAGCACTACAGGGGTCGGGGAAAAACTGTTTTTT. It encodes CASTTGVGEKLFF.

The V gene is TRBV2, the J gene TRBJ2-7, with D unclear. Germline assignment: CDR1 SNHLY and CDR2 FYNNEI. V shed 4 bases and J shed 3 bases, with 13 bases lying between them. The CDR3 has 14 amino acids. The CDR3 DNA reads TGTGCCAGCAGTGTTCATTGGCAAAACTACGAGCAGTACTTC. It yields the protein CASSVHWQNYEQYF.

The table lists this clonotype with a few counts. The J gene is TRBJ2-5, the V gene TRBV20-1; unclear D gene. Between the trimmed V and J ends, which lost 8 bases and 3 bases, there was a span of 13 bases. Germline V lookup: CDR1 DFQATT, CDR2 SNEGSKA (reference sequence). The CDR3 runs to 12 residues. The CDR3 DNA reads as TGCAGTCTCCGACGGTTAGAAGAGACCCAGTACTTC. Translation: CSLRRLEETQYF.

J is TRBJ1-5 and V is TRBV2, with 8 bases matching TRBD1. Germline loops: CDR1 SNHLY, CDR2 FYNNEI. V lost 5 bases, J lost 4 bases, and 19 bases stayed unmatched. The CDR3 is made up of 19 amino acids. In nucleotides, the CDR3 is TGTGCCAGCAGTTTAGGCAGGGGGGTTGGACAGGGCTCGAATCAGCCCCAGCATTTT. Translation: CASSLGRGVGQGSNQPQHF.

This clonotype appeared a few times. V and J are TRBV2 and TRBJ2-7, with TRBD2 matching over 9 bases. Germline CDR1 reads SNHLY; CDR2 reads FYNNEI. V was clipped by 2 bases and J by 3 bases; unmatched bases: 8. This CDR3 contains 16 residues. The CDR3 sequence: CASSENYSGSIYEQYF. The DNA of the CDR3 is TGTGCCAGCAGTGAAAATTATAGCGGGAGTATCTACGAGCAGTACTTC. Full variable domain (rest looked up from reference TRBV2 and TRBJ2-7): EPEVTQTPSHQVTQMGQEVILRCVPISNHLYFYWYRQILGQKVEFLVSFYNNEISEKSEIFDDQFSVERPDGSNFTLKIRSTKLEDSAMYFCASSENYSGSIYEQYFGPGTRLTVT.

The chain joins TRBV5-6 to TRBJ1-6; D uncertain. Germline V gene sequence: CDR1 SGHDT, CDR2 YYEEEE. This CDR3 has 16 amino acids. V was clipped by 0 bases and J by 9 bases, with 16 bases between them. DNA for the CDR3: TGTGCCAGCAGCTTGGAACTCAGTGGGTTGAGTTCACCCCTCCACTTT. The encoded protein is CASSLELSGLSSPLHF.

The chain's CDR3 is CASSAPTGSYSPLHF. CDR3 nucleotide sequence: TGTGCCAGCAGCGCCCCGACAGGGAGTTATTCACCCCTCCACTTT. The V gene is TRBV9, the J gene TRBJ1-6, with 7 bases matching TRBD1. Germline values: CDR1 SGDLS, CDR2 YYNGEE. V dropped 3 bases and J dropped 8; count of bases not matched to a gene: 8. The CDR3 is made up of 15 amino acids.

The chain combines TRBV6-5 with TRBJ1-4; unclear D gene. Germline V CDR1 and CDR2: MNHEY, SVGAGI. Between the trimmed V and J ends, which lost 0 bases and 8 bases, there was a span of 4 bases. The CDR3 runs 12 residues. The CDR3 DNA reads TGTGCCAGCAGTTACTCGAGGGAAAAACTGTTTTTT. Protein sequence: CASSYSREKLFF.

The chain carries TRBV13 and TRBJ2-7; 9 bases fit TRBD2. Germline V gene lookup returns CDR1 PRHDT and CDR2 FYEKMQ (reference sequence). V dropped 5 bases and J dropped 2; count of bases not matched to a gene: 7. This CDR3 contains 15 residues. The CDR3 nucleotides read TGTGCCAGCAGCGAACGGACTAGCGAGCCCTACGAGCAGTACTTC. Protein product: CASSERTSEPYEQYF.

The chain uses TRBV9 and TRBJ1-4, with no clear D. The germline V gene has CDR1 SGDLS and CDR2 YYNGEE. This CDR3 has 13 residues. V was shortened by 4 bases and J by 12 bases, with 16 bases between the two germline ends. CDR3 in DNA: TGTGCCAGCAGCCCCCTAGTGGGATCGGAACTGTTTTTT. This gives the protein CASSPLVGSELFF.

The chain employs TRBV7-2 and TRBJ2-5; TRBD1 matches 9 bases. CDR1 is SGHTA and CDR2 is FQGNSA in the germline V gene. The CDR3 totals 15 residues. J was trimmed by 1 base and V by 4 bases; bases with no gene match: 4. CDR3 loop: CASSSGTGSQETQYF. In DNA form, the CDR3 reads TGTGCCAGCAGCTCCGGGACAGGGAGCCAAGAGACCCAGTACTTC.

This clonotype showed up just once. This may be a read error: a much more frequent sequence differs by one nucleotide. The rearrangement uses TRBV2 and TRBJ2-5; 11 positions match TRBD1. The CDR3 totals 15 residues. Trimming at V came to 4 bases and at J to 5 bases, leaving 6 bases not matched to a gene. Looked up from germline, CDR1 is SNHLY and CDR2 is FYNNEI. As DNA, the CDR3 is TGTGCCAGCAGTGGGGACAGGGGGAGGGCGGAGACCCAGTACTTC. Translated, it gives CASSGDRGRAETQYF.

In its sample, this clonotype was seen a few times. This chain joins TRBV5-1 and TRBJ2-7, with D tentatively TRBD2 (5 bases). Germline V gene lookup returns CDR1 SGHRS and CDR2 YFSETQ. V lost 0 bases and J lost 3, with 7 bases in between. The CDR3 covers 13 residues. The DNA for the CDR3 is TGCGCCAGCAGCTTGGAGGGAGTCTACGAGCAGTACTTC. This translates into CASSLEGVYEQYF.

This clonotype was detected once. V gene TRBV28 combines with J gene TRBJ2-7, with TRBD1 matching 7 bases. Trimming took 5 bases from V and 3 from J; bases not matched to a gene: 7. CDR3 length: 14 amino acids. Germline-derived CDR1 and CDR2 are MDHEN and SYDVKM. In DNA form, the CDR3 reads TGTGCCAGCAGTCCCGGGACAGTTATCTACGAGCAGTACTTC. Translation: CASSPGTVIYEQYF.

About this clonotype: It may be a read error: a sequence one base away is much more abundant. The chain links TRBV10-1 to TRBJ1-5; D call uncertain. Germline CDR1 is WNHNN and CDR2 is SYGVQD (reference sequence). This CDR3 has 11 amino acids. CDR3 coding DNA: TGTGCCAGCGGTCTATTCGGGCCCCAGCATTTT. It codes for CASGLFGPQHF.

There are many counts of this clonotype. The chain has TRBV7-6 and TRBJ2-5, with a possible D match to TRBD2 (5 bases). In germline, CDR1 is SGHVS, CDR2 FNYEAQ. V lost 2 bases and J lost 4, with 11 bases in between. This CDR3 contains 14 residues. CDR3 protein: CASSLSRGRETQYF. CDR3 bases: TGTGCCAGCAGCTTAAGTCGCGGGCGAGAGACCCAGTACTTC.

This clonotype was recorded at least ten times. This chain links TRBV5-1 with TRBJ2-7; possibly TRBD1 for D (5 bases). V was cut by 5 bases and J by 2 bases, with 8 bases left in between. Germline CDR1 is SGHRS and CDR2 is YFSETQ. The CDR3 runs to 12 residues. The CDR3 loop is CASRDSTYEQYF. The CDR3, as DNA: TGCGCCAGCAGAGACAGTACCTACGAGCAGTACTTC.

The chain couples TRBV9 to TRBJ1-6; possibly TRBD1 for D (6 bases). The CDR3 spans 14 residues. From germline, CDR1 is SGDLS and CDR2 YYNGEE. The V and J ends lost 4 bases and 8 bases respectively, with 13 bases between them. CDR3 region: CASSYREADSPLHF. In nucleotides, the CDR3 is TGTGCCAGCAGCTACAGGGAGGCGGATTCACCCCTCCACTTT.